This T cell receptor beta chain was sequenced in a study of shared clonotypes between healthy human individuals. Study-level points and caveats: Clonotype sharing among donors, it was expected, would be affected by sequencing depth. Relative to clonotypes present in all four donors, those not shared had lower generation probabilities.

The assay ran at deep level. Here immunoSEQ multiplex PCR was the method, and the copy in TCRdb shows in-frame clones only, minus some. The repertoire has about 1.5 million clones, 98% of them found once; the top ten carry approximately 0.44%. There were only Caucasian adults among the donors, and all lived in Nashville, Tennessee. Remarks on this clone: The antigen is not known.

CDR1 is MNHNY and CDR2 is SVGAGI in the germline V gene (reference sequence). There are 15 residues in the CDR3. The ends lost 2 bases at V and 11 bases at J; junction bases unmatched: 11. Specimen: naive CD4+ T cells sorted from blood. Subset of the sample: CD45RA+ positively selected. This sequence joins TRBV6-6 and TRBJ2-3, with TRBD1 matching 9 bases. The origin of this receptor is a man aged 25-45 years in good health. The CDR3 protein is CASSYQAGTGSMQYF. The CDR3 DNA follows: TGTGCCAGCAGTTACCAGGCTGGGACAGGGAGTATGCAGTATTTT.